This T cell receptor beta chain stems from a study of glioma-infiltrating T cells. Study-level points and caveats: Only very few CDR3 sequences appeared in both tissue and blood.

There are a few counts of this clonotype. Its antigen remains unidentified. This may be a read error: a much more frequent sequence differs by one nucleotide. TCR alpha and beta CDR3 regions were amplified from RNA using iRepertoire nested multiplex PCR. TCRdb processed the multiplex PCR reads anew with MiXCR; each CDR3 protein has one entry. The sample lists roughly 130,000 distinct CDR3 sequences, about 25% occurring once. Germline V gives CDR1 MNHEY, CDR2 SMNVEV (reference sequence). CDR3 length: 15 amino acids. The sample consisted of glioma tissue, nonneoplastic brain tissue, or PBMCs (not recorded which). This TCR came from a human donor with low-grade glioma or glioblastoma, undergoing nonglioma brain surgery, or in good health (not recorded which). The gene calls are TRBV27 and TRBJ2-1, with TRBD1 matching 9 bases. For the CDR3, the DNA is TGTGCCAGCAGTTCCGGGACAGGGCACCACAATGGGCAGTTCTTC. It specifies CASSSGTGHHNGQFF.